These T cell receptor beta chains were read from a single sample in a study of glioma-infiltrating T cells. One entry per CDR3 protein, called by TCRdb with MiXCR from the multiplex PCR reads. The table lists more than 95,000 distinct CDR3 sequences, roughly 30% of them singletons, with roughly 46% in the top ten. The material sequenced was glioma tissue, nonneoplastic brain tissue, or PBMCs (not recorded which). These TCRs come from a human donor with low-grade glioma or glioblastoma, undergoing nonglioma brain surgery, or in good health (not recorded which). Both conserved end residues are part of each CDR3. D genes are given only for firm matches. Some rows have no size entry. The others give once, few or many, or a class for an expanded clone.

>TRBJ2-5|TRBV20-1|.|14|many
TGCAGTGCTCCCCCGTTACCTGGGAGGGAGACCCAGTACTTC
CSAPPLPGRETQYF
>TRBJ2-1|TRBV5-4|.|14|.
TGTGCCAGCAGCACCTCCAGATCGTACAATGAGCAGTTCTTC
CASSTSRSYNEQFF
>TRBJ2-3|TRBV2|TRBD2|15|once
TGTGCCAGCACTCCCTCCGCTAGCGGGGCATATACGCAGTATTTT
CASTPSASGAYTQYF
>TRBJ1-1|TRBV7-3|.|13|.
TGTGCCAGCAGCCCTCAGATTAACACTGAAGCTTTCTTT
CASSPQINTEAFF
>TRBJ2-4|TRBV18|TRBD2|15|.
TGTGCCAGCCCACGGGGCGGGGGAGCGGAGGACATTCAGTACTTC
CASPRGGGAEDIQYF
>TRBJ2-3|TRBV5-4|.|13|few
TGTGCCAGCAGCTTGGTGACCACAGATACGCAGTATTTT
CASSLVTTDTQYF
>TRBJ2-5|TRBV27|.|11|many
TGTGCCAGCAGTCCGAAAGAGACCCAGTACTTC
CASSPKETQYF
>TRBJ1-6|TRBV7-9|.|14|many
TGTGCCAGCAGCCTAGGGTTCCTGGAGTCACCCCTCCACTTT
CASSLGFLESPLHF
>TRBJ2-5|TRBV7-2|.|15|many
TGTGCCAGCACGACTAATCAGGGGGGCTGGGAGACCCAGTACTTC
CASTTNQGGWETQYF
>TRBJ1-2|TRBV4-2|.|16|.
TGTGCCAGCAGCCAACAATCCCGACGGGGCCTTGGGGGCTACACCTTC
CASSQQSRRGLGGYTF